Only a few counts were recorded for the clone carrying this T cell receptor (beta chain). An end of the junction does not agree with germline; a read error may underlie this. In the original workflow: Estimation of nucleated cell counts relied on the amplification of reference gene primers. Sequencing used immunoSEQ multiplex PCR; TCRdb keeps in-frame clones, though not all of them. The V and J calls and the clone size are those of that table, but D and trimming were determined from the DNA. The sample yields roughly 81,000 clones, 80% to 90% seen once. This record belongs to a study of blood T cell repertoires in COVID-19. Study in general: Researchers got acute and convalescent COVID-19 samples from the United States, Italy and Spain. PBMCs, B-cell-depleted T cells, or T cells were the source of the cDNA or gDNA that made up the material.

Germline lookup yields CDR1 MDHEN and CDR2 SYDVKM. CDR3 length: 15 residues. This TCR derives from a man at least 80 years old with active or convalescent COVID-19. The sequenced sample consisted of peripheral blood. The chain has TRBV28 and TRBJ1-3; tentatively, D is TRBD1 (5 bases). The CDR3 loop is CASSPYTGYGDTIYF. The DNA of the CDR3 is TGTGCCAGCAGTCCGTACACAGGTTATGGAGACACCATATATTTT.